Below are 28 T cell receptor beta chains sequenced from a single sample in a study of identical twins. One entry per CDR3 protein, called by TCRdb with MiXCR from the 5' RACE reads. Found here are more than 400,000 distinct CDR3 sequences, roughly 15% of them singletons; the top ten hold 0.35% to 0.45%. The data were also submitted as part of a second study, on yellow fever vaccine responses in identical twins.

Sequencing was performed on CD4+ T cells sorted from blood. These TCRs come from a woman aged 18-29 years in good health.

This clonotype was seen more than once but under ten times. The chain recombines TRBV12-3 or TRBV12-4 with TRBJ1-1; possibly TRBD1 for D (6 bases). V gave up 8 bases and J gave up 1 base, with 17 bases separating them. This CDR3 comprises 15 residues. The CDR3 DNA reads as TGTGCCAGCTCCCGTGGGGGGGGCAGGAACACTGAAGCTTTCTTT. Its translation: CASSRGGGRNTEAFF.

The V gene is TRBV11-1, the J gene TRBJ2-1; TRBD1 aligns across 7 bases. The CDR3 covers 16 residues. Looked up from germline, CDR1 is SGHAT and CDR2 is FQDESV (reference sequence). V dropped 5 bases and J dropped 5; count of bases not matched to a gene: 12. DNA of the CDR3: TGTGCCAGCAGCCATCCACCCCGGGGACAGAACAATGAGCAGTTCTTC. This sequence encodes CASSHPPRGQNNEQFF.

This clonotype was observed a few times. This chain links TRBV27 with TRBJ2-5; 7 bases are shared with TRBD1. Trimming at V came to 5 bases and at J to 4 bases, leaving 10 bases not matched to a gene. Germline V gene lookup returns CDR1 MNHEY and CDR2 SMNVEV (reference sequence). This CDR3 is 15 amino acids long. CDR3 nucleotides: TGTGCCAGCAGTATTCAGGGGGATCTAAGAGAGACCCAGTACTTC. The encoded protein is CASSIQGDLRETQYF.

In this sample, this clonotype turned up a few times. The genes are TRBV7-2 and TRBJ2-7, with D unresolved. The CDR3 is 14 amino acids. Looked up from germline, CDR1 is SGHTA and CDR2 is FQGNSA. V dropped 5 bases and J dropped 2 bases, with 13 bases sitting between them. The CDR3 protein is CASSPPAETYEQYF. The CDR3 DNA follows: TGTGCCAGCAGCCCTCCGGCGGAAACCTACGAGCAGTACTTC.

Ten or more counts support this clonotype. The V and J genes are TRBV29-1 and TRBJ1-1, with D unclear. The CDR3 loop spans 13 amino acids. Looked up from germline, CDR1 is SQVTM and CDR2 is ANQGSEA. The ends were cut back, 8 bases at V and 0 bases at J, with 13 bases in the middle. This CDR3 reads CSIRETMNTEAFF. The CDR3 bases are TGCAGCATCCGGGAGACCATGAACACTGAAGCTTTCTTT.

Only a few counts were recorded for this clonotype. The gene calls are TRBV10-3 and TRBJ1-1; D gene unclear. The CDR3 has 16 residues. Looked up from germline, CDR1 is ENHRY and CDR2 is SYGVKD. Trimming removed 0 bases from V and 0 bases from J, with 11 bases in between. The CDR3 spells CAISESNSQLNTEAFF. The CDR3 DNA is TGTGCCATCAGTGAGTCGAACAGCCAATTGAACACTGAAGCTTTCTTT.

This rearrangement joins TRBV20-1 to TRBJ2-5; D may match TRBD1 or TRBD2 (6 bases each). This CDR3 is 14 amino acids long. Per the germline V gene, CDR1 is DFQATT and CDR2 is SNEGSKA (reference sequence). Trimming removed 4 bases at V and 0 bases at J, with 12 bases between. CDR3 sequence reads: CSAKGGTYQETQYF. Here the CDR3 DNA reads TGCAGTGCTAAGGGGGGCACGTACCAAGAGACCCAGTACTTC.

A few counts support this clonotype. The rearrangement joins TRBV12-3 or TRBV12-4 to TRBJ1-1; D is perhaps TRBD1 (5 bases). The CDR3 runs to 15 residues. Trimming cost V 7 bases and J 6 bases, with 21 bases left between them. DNA for the CDR3: TGTGCCAGCATAACAGTGTGGTCAGGGAAGCCTGAAGCTTTCTTT. As protein: CASITVWSGKPEAFF.

This chain connects TRBV12-3 or TRBV12-4 to TRBJ2-1; D is ambiguous. Trimming pared 2 bases from V and 2 bases from J, leaving 10 bases between. CDR3 length: 15 residues. The CDR3 nucleotides are TGTGCCAGCAGTTTACGGACCCCCGCCTACAATGAGCAGTTCTTC. It encodes CASSLRTPAYNEQFF.

This clonotype was counted between two and nine times. J is TRBJ2-1 and V is TRBV10-3; possibly TRBD1 for D (6 bases). Deletions cut 8 bases from V and 8 bases from J, with 16 bases between. Per germline, CDR1 ENHRY and CDR2 SYGVKD. This CDR3 contains 13 residues. CDR3 sequence reads: CAIGFGTPDEQFF. The CDR3 DNA reads TGTGCCATCGGTTTCGGGACACCCGATGAGCAGTTCTTC.

This clonotype was seen a few times. This chain joins TRBV20-1 and TRBJ1-4; 11 bases align to TRBD1. This CDR3 is built from 13 residues. V was clipped by 6 bases and J by 6 bases; unmatched bases: 3. CDR1 and CDR2 (germline): DFQATT, SNEGSKA (reference sequence). The CDR3 region is CSARTGGYEKLFF. In DNA, the CDR3 is TGCAGTGCAAGGACAGGGGGCTATGAAAAACTGTTTTTT.

This chain joins TRBV6-2 or TRBV6-3 and TRBJ2-3; a possible D gene is TRBD2 (5 bases). The CDR3 loop spans 13 amino acids. Germline lookup yields CDR1 MNHEY and CDR2 SVGEGT. Trimming cost V 6 bases and J 4 bases, with 11 bases left between them. CDR3 DNA sequence: TGTGCCAGCAGACGCCCCGGGGCAGATACGCAGTATTTT. Its translation is CASRRPGADTQYF.

The sample holds many counts of this clonotype. J is TRBJ2-1 and V is TRBV12-3 or TRBV12-4, with a tentative D call TRBD2 (6 bases). V was pared by 4 bases and J by 12 bases, with 10 bases between. The CDR3 is 11 amino acids. CDR3 DNA sequence: TGTGCCAGCAGTTATCAGGGAGGGCAGTTCTTC. Translated, it gives CASSYQGGQFF.

This clonotype has ten or more counts. V is TRBV3-1 and J is TRBJ2-4; the D gene is possibly TRBD2 (5 bases). CDR1 is LGHDT, CDR2 YNNKEL, per germline (reference sequence). Trimming stripped 1 base from V and 8 bases from J, with 12 bases between. The CDR3 loop spans 14 amino acids. CDR3 amino acids: CASSQGSGSDIQYF. For the CDR3, the DNA is TGTGCCAGCAGCCAAGGCTCGGGGAGCGACATTCAGTACTTC.

This chain joins TRBV10-3 and TRBJ1-1; D remains unclear. This CDR3 contains 15 residues. Germline lookup yields CDR1 ENHRY and CDR2 SYGVKD. V dropped 3 bases and J dropped 0 bases, with 11 bases sitting between them. This CDR3 reads CAISDIGKMNTEAFF. The CDR3 nucleotides are TGTGCCATCAGTGACATCGGGAAAATGAACACTGAAGCTTTCTTT.

This clonotype showed up just a few times. The chain has TRBV10-2 and TRBJ2-7, with 7 bases fitting TRBD1. This CDR3 region has 14 residues. Losses at the gene ends were 5 bases for V and 4 bases for J; bases not matched to a gene: 8. Per the germline V gene, CDR1 is WSHSY and CDR2 is SAAADI. The CDR3 nucleotides read TGCGCCAGCAGTCAACAGGGGTCCGATTACGAGCAGTACGTC. This sequence encodes CASSQQGSDYEQYV.

This clonotype has just a few counts. The V and J genes are TRBV25-1 and TRBJ2-2, with unresolved D. From germline, CDR1 is MGHDK and CDR2 SYGVNS. Trimming removed 2 bases at V and 6 bases at J, with 4 bases between. The length of the CDR3 is 12 residues. The CDR3 spells CASSEMAGELFF. In DNA, the CDR3 is TGTGCCAGCAGTGAAATGGCCGGGGAGCTGTTTTTT.

This clonotype was recorded at least ten times. The chain joins TRBV29-1 to TRBJ2-1; 9 bases match TRBD2. This CDR3 has 16 residues. CDR1 and CDR2 from the germline V gene are SQVTM and ANQGSEA. V lost 6 bases and J lost 6; bases outside the gene matches: 15. CDR3 amino acids: CSVERGSLAGSNEQFF. For the CDR3, the DNA is TGCAGCGTGGAAAGGGGTAGTCTAGCGGGAAGCAATGAGCAGTTCTTC.

The chain employs TRBV2 and TRBJ2-1; no definite D call. The germline gives CDR1 SNHLY, CDR2 FYNNEI. CDR3 size: 15 residues. Deletions cut 6 bases from V and 7 bases from J, with 19 bases between. As DNA, the CDR3 is TGTGCCAGCAGGTCTACAGAAGGGCGTTGGAATGAGCAGTTCTTC. Its translation is CASRSTEGRWNEQFF.

This clonotype was detected a few times. For the CDR3, the DNA is TGCAGTGCAGGGACCGTCCAGGGGTCCTACGAGCAGTACTTC. It encodes CSAGTVQGSYEQYF. The chain employs TRBV20-1 and TRBJ2-7; D is perhaps TRBD1 (6 bases). This CDR3 region has 14 residues. The germline V and J ends were trimmed by 6 bases and 1 base, with 16 bases remaining between them. Germline assignment: CDR1 DFQATT and CDR2 SNEGSKA (reference sequence).

This clonotype was seen a few times. V usage is TRBV4-2 and J usage is TRBJ2-1, with D perhaps TRBD2 (5 bases). Trimming removed 7 bases from V and 0 bases from J, with 13 bases in between. Germline-derived CDR1 and CDR2 are LGHNA and YNFKEQ. The CDR3 runs 15 residues. The CDR3 here is CASTEGSYSYNEQFF. In DNA form, the CDR3 reads TGTGCCAGCACCGAGGGATCCTACTCCTACAATGAGCAGTTCTTC.

V gene TRBV7-2 combines with J gene TRBJ2-3; 12 nucleotides align to TRBD2. The CDR3 spans 15 residues. Germline V gene sequence: CDR1 SGHTA, CDR2 FQGNSA. Trimming at V came to 2 bases and at J to 4 bases, leaving 1 base not matched to a gene. DNA for the CDR3: TGTGCCAGCAGCTTAAGACTAGCGGGAGCAGATACGCAGTATTTT. It translates to CASSLRLAGADTQYF.

This clonotype was found a few times. The chain joins TRBV4-1 to TRBJ2-7, with 8 bases that match TRBD1. The CDR3 contains 12 residues. Trimming at V came to 8 bases and at J to 5 bases, leaving 5 bases not matched to a gene. In germline, CDR1 is MGHRA, CDR2 YSYEKL. CDR3 bases: TGCGCCAGCGGACAGGGTATCCACGAGCAGTACTTC. It is translated as CASGQGIHEQYF.

V gene TRBV18 combines with J gene TRBJ2-1; the match to TRBD2 covers 7 bases. This CDR3 is built from 15 residues. J was trimmed by 0 bases and V by 3 bases; bases with no gene match: 2. The germline CDR1 and CDR2 sequences are KGHSH and LQKENI. CDR3 protein: CASSPREGSYNEQFF. The CDR3 DNA reads TGTGCCAGCTCACCCAGGGAGGGCTCCTACAATGAGCAGTTCTTC.

V usage is TRBV20-1 and J usage is TRBJ1-6; D not certain. The CDR3 loop spans 13 amino acids. Germline V gene lookup returns CDR1 DFQATT and CDR2 SNEGSKA (reference sequence). The ends were cut back, 5 bases at V and 10 bases at J, with 15 bases in the middle. The chain's CDR3 is CSAGERDFSPLHF. The CDR3 bases are TGCAGTGCTGGCGAGAGGGATTTCTCACCCCTCCACTTT.

This clonotype occurred a few times. This chain's CDR3 is CASSSPRTSGEFGQFF. CDR3 DNA: TGTGCCAGCAGTTCACCACGGACTAGCGGGGAATTCGGTCAGTTCTTC. The chain carries TRBV27 and TRBJ2-1; 12 bases line up with TRBD2. The V gene's germline CDR1 is MNHEY and CDR2 SMNVEV (reference sequence). The J segment lost 13 bases and the V segment lost 4 bases, leaving 14 bases of the junction unmatched. This CDR3 has 16 residues.

This clonotype has a count of ten or more. In DNA, the CDR3 is TGTGCCACCAGTGATGCTAGCGGGAGCATAATCAATGAGCAGTTCTTC. This gives the protein CATSDASGSIINEQFF. The chain is built from TRBV24-1 and TRBJ2-1; TRBD2 matches 10 bases. V gave up 3 bases and J gave up 6 bases; unmatched junction bases: 7. The germline V gene encodes CDR1 KGHDR and CDR2 SFDVKD. The CDR3 sequence is 16 residues long.

This clonotype was detected a few times. This rearrangement joins TRBV12-3 or TRBV12-4 to TRBJ2-3; 8 nucleotides align to TRBD2. The CDR3 length is 17 residues. J lost 4 bases, V lost 8 bases, and 17 bases had no gene match. The CDR3 sequence is CASDTKAGARVADTQYF. CDR3 DNA: TGTGCCAGCGACACCAAAGCGGGGGCCAGGGTCGCAGATACGCAGTATTTT.